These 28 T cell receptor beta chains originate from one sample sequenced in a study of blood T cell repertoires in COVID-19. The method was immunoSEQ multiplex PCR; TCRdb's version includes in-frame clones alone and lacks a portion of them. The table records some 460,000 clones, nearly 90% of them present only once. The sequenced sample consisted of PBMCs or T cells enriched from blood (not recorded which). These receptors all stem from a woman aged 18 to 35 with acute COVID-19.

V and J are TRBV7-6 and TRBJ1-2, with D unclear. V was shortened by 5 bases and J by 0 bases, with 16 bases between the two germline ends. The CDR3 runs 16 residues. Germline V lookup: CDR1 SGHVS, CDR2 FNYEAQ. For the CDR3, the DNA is TGTGCCAGCAGCGAGGGTGCTTGGAGAACTAACTATGGCTACACCTTC. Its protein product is CASSEGAWRTNYGYTF.

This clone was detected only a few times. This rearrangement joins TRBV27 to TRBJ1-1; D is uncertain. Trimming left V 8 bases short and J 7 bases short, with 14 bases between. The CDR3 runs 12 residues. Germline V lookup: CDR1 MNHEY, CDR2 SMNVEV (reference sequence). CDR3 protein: CASGSGAFEAFF. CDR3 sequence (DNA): TGTGCCAGCGGCTCCGGAGCTTTTGAAGCTTTCTTT.

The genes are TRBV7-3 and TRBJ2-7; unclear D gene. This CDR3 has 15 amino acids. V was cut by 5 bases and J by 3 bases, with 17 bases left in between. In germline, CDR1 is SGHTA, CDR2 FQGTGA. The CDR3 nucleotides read TGTGCCAGCAGCGTATATCCGGGTCCCATCTACGAGCAGTACTTC. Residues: CASSVYPGPIYEQYF.

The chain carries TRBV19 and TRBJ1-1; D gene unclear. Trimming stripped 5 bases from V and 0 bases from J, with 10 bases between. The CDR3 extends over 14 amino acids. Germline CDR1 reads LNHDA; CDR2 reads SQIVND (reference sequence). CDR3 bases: TGTGCCAGTAGTTGGGGAGGGTTGAACACTGAAGCTTTCTTT. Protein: CASSWGGLNTEAFF. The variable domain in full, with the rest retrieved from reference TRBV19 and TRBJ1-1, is DGGITQSPKYLFRKEGQNVTLSCEQNLNHDAMYWYRQDPGQGLRLIYYSQIVNDFQKGDIAEGYSVSREKKESFPLTVTSAQKNPTAFYLCASSWGGLNTEAFFGQGTRLTVV.

The CDR3 loop is CASSIGTEYGYTF. CDR3 in DNA: TGTGCCAGTAGTATAGGGACAGAGTATGGCTACACCTTC. V is TRBV19 and J is TRBJ1-2; D possibly corresponds to TRBD1 (6 bases). Germline V gives CDR1 LNHDA, CDR2 SQIVND (reference sequence). V lost 1 base and J 5 bases, leaving 8 bases between the germline ends. This CDR3 region has 13 residues.

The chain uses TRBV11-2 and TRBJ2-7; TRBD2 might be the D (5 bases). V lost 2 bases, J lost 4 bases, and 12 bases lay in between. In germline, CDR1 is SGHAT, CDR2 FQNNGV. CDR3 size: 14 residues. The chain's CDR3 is CASSLQDWQYEQYF. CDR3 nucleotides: TGTGCCAGCAGCTTACAGGACTGGCAGTACGAGCAGTACTTC.

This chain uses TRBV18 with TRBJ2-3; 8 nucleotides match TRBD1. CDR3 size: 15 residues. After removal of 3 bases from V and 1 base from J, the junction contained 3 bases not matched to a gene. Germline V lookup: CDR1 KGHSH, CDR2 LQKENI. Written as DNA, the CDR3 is TGTGCCAGCTCACCTGCACAGGGGGGCACAGATACGCAGTATTTT. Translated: CASSPAQGGTDTQYF.

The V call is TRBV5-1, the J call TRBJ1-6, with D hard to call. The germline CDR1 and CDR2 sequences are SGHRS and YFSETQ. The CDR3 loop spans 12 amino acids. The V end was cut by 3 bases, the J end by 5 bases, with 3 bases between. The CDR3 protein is CASSSNNSPLHF. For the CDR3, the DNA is TGCGCCAGCAGCTCTAATAATTCACCCCTCCACTTT.

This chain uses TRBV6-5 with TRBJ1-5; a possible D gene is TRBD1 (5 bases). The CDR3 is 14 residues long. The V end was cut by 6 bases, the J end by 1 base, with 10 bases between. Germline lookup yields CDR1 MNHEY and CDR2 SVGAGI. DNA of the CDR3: TGTGCCAGCAGCCCAAGGGGAAGCAATCAGCCCCAGCATTTT. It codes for CASSPRGSNQPQHF.

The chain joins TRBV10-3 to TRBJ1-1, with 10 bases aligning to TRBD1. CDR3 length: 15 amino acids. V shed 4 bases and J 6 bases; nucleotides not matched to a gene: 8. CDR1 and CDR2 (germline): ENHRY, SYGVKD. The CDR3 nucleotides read TGTGCCATCAGTGTAGGGGACAGGGGAGCGTCTGAAGCTTTCTTT. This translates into CAISVGDRGASEAFF.

CDR3 in amino acids: CASSSRTRTGRGYTF. The CDR3 nucleotides read TGCGCCAGCAGCTCGAGAACCAGGACAGGTAGAGGCTACACCTTC. The chain joins TRBV5-1 to TRBJ1-2; 7 nucleotides align to TRBD1. V trimming: 3 bases; J trimming: 8 bases; junction bases outside the gene matches: 13. Per germline, CDR1 SGHRS and CDR2 YFSETQ. This CDR3 region has 15 residues. The whole variable domain, filled in from reference TRBV5-1 and TRBJ1-2, reads KAGVTQTPRYLIKTRGQQVTLSCSPISGHRSVSWYQQTPGQGLQFLFEYFSETQRNKGNFPGRFSGRQFSNSRSEMNVSTLELGDSALYLCASSSRTRTGRGYTFGSGTRLTVV.

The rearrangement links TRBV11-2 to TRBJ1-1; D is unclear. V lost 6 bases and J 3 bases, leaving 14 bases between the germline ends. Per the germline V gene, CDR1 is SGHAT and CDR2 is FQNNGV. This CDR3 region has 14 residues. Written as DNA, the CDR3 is TGTGCCAGCAGGTGGAGGTCTATGGACACTGAAGCTTTCTTT. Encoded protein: CASRWRSMDTEAFF. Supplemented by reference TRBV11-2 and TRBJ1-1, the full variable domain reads EAGVAQSPRYKIIEKRQSVAFWCNPISGHATLYWYQQILGQGPKLLIQFQNNGVVDDSQLPKDRFSAERLKGVDSTLKIQPAKLEDSAVYLCASRWRSMDTEAFFGQGTRLTVV.

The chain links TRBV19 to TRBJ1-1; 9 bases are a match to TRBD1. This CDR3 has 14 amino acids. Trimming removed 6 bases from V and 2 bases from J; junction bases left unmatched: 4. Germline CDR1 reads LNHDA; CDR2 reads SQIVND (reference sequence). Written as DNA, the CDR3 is TGTGCCAGTAGGTGGACAGGGGTAAACACTGAAGCTTTCTTT. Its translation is CASRWTGVNTEAFF.

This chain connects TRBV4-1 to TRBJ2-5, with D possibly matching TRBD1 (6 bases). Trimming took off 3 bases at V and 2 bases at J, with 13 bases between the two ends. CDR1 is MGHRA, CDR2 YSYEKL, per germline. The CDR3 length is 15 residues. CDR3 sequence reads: CASSQPDRRQETQYF. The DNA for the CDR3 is TGCGCCAGCAGCCAGCCCGACAGGAGGCAAGAGACCCAGTACTTC.

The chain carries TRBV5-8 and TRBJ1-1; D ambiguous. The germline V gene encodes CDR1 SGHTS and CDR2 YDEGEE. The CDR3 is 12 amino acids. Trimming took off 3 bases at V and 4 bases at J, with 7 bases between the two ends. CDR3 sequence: CASSYRGTEAFF. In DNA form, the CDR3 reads TGTGCCAGCAGCTACCGGGGCACTGAAGCTTTCTTT. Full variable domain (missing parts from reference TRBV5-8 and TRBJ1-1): EAGVTQSPTHLIKTRGQQATLRCSPISGHTSVYWYQQALGLGLQFLLWYDEGEERNRGNFPPRFSGRQFPNYSSELNVNALELEDSALYLCASSYRGTEAFFGQGTRLTVV.

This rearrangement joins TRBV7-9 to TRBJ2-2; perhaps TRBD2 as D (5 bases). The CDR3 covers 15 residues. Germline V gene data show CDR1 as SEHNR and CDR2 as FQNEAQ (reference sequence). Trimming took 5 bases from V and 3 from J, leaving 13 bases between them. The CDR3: CASSLDTRDTGELFF. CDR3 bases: TGTGCCAGCAGCCTTGATACGAGGGACACCGGGGAGCTGTTTTTT.

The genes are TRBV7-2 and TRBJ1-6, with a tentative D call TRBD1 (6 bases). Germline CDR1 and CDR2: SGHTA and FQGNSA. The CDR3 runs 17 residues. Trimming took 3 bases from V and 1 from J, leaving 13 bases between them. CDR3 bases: TGTGCCAGCAGCTTTGCTCGGACAGCTTCCTATAATTCACCCCTCCACTTT. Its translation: CASSFARTASYNSPLHF. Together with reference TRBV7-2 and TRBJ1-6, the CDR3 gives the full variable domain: GAGVSQSPSNKVTEKGKDVELRCDPISGHTALYWYRQSLGQGLEFLIYFQGNSAPDKSGLPSDRFSAERTGGSVSTLTIQRTQQEDSAVYLCASSFARTASYNSPLHFGNGTRLTVT.

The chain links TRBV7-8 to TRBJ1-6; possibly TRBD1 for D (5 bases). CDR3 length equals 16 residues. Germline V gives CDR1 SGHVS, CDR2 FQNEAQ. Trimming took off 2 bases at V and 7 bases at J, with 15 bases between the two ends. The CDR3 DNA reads TGTGCCAGCAGCTTAATCGCAGGGCCTATCAATTCACCCCTCCACTTT. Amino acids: CASSLIAGPINSPLHF.

In DNA form, the CDR3 reads TGTGCCAGCAGCGTGGGAGCCCTGGGGGGAGGCGGGGAGCTGTTTTTT. Amino acids: CASSVGALGGGGELFF. The chain carries TRBV9 and TRBJ2-2, with a possible D match to TRBD2 (6 bases). Per germline, CDR1 SGDLS and CDR2 YYNGEE. CDR3 length: 16 amino acids. Trimming cost V 2 bases and J 7 bases, with 18 bases left between them.

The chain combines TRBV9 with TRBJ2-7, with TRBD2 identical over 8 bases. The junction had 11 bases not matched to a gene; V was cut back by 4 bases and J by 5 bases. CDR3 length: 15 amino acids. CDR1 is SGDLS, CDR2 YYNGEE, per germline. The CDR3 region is CASSIREGWLHEQYF. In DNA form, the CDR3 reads TGTGCCAGCAGCATCCGGGAGGGATGGTTGCACGAGCAGTACTTC. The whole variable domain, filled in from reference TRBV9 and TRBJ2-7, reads DSGVTQTPKHLITATGQRVTLRCSPRSGDLSVYWYQQSLDQGLQFLIQYYNGEERAKGNILERFSAQQFPDLHSELNLSSLELGDSALYFCASSIREGWLHEQYFGPGTRLTVT.

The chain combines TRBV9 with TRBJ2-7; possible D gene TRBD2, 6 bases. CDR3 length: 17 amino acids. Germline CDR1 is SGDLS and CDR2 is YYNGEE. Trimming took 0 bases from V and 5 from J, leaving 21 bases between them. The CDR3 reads CASSVDPPVGGRNEQYF. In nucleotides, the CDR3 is TGTGCCAGCAGCGTAGATCCCCCGGTGGGAGGTAGGAACGAGCAGTACTTC. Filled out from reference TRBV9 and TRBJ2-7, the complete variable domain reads DSGVTQTPKHLITATGQRVTLRCSPRSGDLSVYWYQQSLDQGLQFLIQYYNGEERAKGNILERFSAQQFPDLHSELNLSSLELGDSALYFCASSVDPPVGGRNEQYFGPGTRLTVT.

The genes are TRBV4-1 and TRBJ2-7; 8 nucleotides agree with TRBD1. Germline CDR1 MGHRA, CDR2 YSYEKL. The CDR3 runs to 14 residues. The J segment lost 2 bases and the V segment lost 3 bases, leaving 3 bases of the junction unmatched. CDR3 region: CASSQGQETYEQYF. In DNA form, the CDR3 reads TGCGCCAGCAGCCAGGGACAGGAAACCTACGAGCAGTACTTC.

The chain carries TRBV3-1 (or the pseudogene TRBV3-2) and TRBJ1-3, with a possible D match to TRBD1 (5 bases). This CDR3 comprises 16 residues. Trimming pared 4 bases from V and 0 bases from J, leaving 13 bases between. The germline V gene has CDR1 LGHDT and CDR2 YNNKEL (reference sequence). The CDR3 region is CASSPGTGFSGNTIYF. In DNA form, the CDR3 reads TGTGCCAGCAGCCCAGGTACAGGCTTCTCTGGAAACACCATATATTTT.

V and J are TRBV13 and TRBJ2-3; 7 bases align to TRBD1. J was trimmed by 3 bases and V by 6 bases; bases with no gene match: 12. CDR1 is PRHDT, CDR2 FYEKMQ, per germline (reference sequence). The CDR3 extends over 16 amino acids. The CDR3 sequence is CASRPPDRVGTDTQYF. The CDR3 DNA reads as TGTGCCAGCAGACCTCCTGACAGGGTTGGGACAGATACGCAGTATTTT.

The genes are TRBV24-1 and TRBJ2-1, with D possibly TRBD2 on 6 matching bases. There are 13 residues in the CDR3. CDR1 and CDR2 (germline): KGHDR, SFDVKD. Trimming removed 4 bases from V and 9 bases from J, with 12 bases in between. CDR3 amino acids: CATSDLLAGEQFF. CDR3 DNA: TGTGCCACCAGTGACTTACTAGCAGGTGAGCAGTTCTTC.

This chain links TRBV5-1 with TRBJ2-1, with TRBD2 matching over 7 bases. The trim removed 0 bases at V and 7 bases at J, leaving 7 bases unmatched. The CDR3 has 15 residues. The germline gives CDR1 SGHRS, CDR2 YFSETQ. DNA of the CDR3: TGCGCCAGCAGCTTGGATGGGGAGGGGTGGAATGAGCAGTTCTTC. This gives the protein CASSLDGEGWNEQFF.

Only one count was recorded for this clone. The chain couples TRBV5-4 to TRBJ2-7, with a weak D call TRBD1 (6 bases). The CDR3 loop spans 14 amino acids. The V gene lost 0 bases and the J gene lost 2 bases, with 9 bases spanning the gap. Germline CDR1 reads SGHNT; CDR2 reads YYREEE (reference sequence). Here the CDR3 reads CASSLGQAPYEQYF. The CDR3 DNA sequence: TGTGCCAGCAGCTTGGGACAGGCCCCCTACGAGCAGTACTTC.

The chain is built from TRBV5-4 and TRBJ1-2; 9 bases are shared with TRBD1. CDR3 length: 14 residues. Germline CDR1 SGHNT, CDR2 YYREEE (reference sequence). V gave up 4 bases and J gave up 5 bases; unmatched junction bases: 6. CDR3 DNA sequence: TGTGCCAGCAGCGGCACACAGGGGGCATATGGCTACACCTTC. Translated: CASSGTQGAYGYTF.